These 31 T cell receptor beta chains share one sample of origin, sequenced in a study of identical twins. One entry per CDR3 protein results from TCRdb running MiXCR on the 5' RACE reads. The data show 300,000 to 350,000 distinct CDR3 sequences, 9% to 15% seen once. The same data also went into a second study, on yellow fever vaccine responses in identical twins.

Sequencing was performed on CD8+ T cells sorted from blood. These receptors came from a woman between 18 and 29 years old in good health.

This clonotype was counted a few times. The chain couples TRBV11-2 to TRBJ2-5; no clear D. The CDR3 loop spans 15 amino acids. Germline CDR1 is SGHAT and CDR2 is FQNNGV. Trimming took off 0 bases at V and 4 bases at J, with 12 bases between the two ends. CDR3 bases: TGTGCCAGCAGCTTAGATCTAGGGCGGCGAGAGACCCAGTACTTC. Its protein is CASSLDLGRRETQYF.

The rearrangement links TRBV28 to TRBJ2-5; 7 bases line up with TRBD2. The germline gives CDR1 MDHEN, CDR2 SYDVKM. The CDR3 spans 20 residues. After removal of 4 bases from V and 2 bases from J, the junction contained 22 bases not matched to a gene. This CDR3 reads CASSSRHRSRAGRLQETQYF. The CDR3, as DNA: TGTGCCAGCAGTTCGAGGCATCGCTCCCGAGCGGGGCGCTTACAAGAGACCCAGTACTTC.

This clonotype has just a few counts. This sequence joins TRBV13 and TRBJ2-1; possible D gene TRBD2, 5 bases. Germline CDR1 is PRHDT and CDR2 is FYEKMQ (reference sequence). CDR3 length: 13 residues. Trimming took off 4 bases at V and 9 bases at J, with 13 bases between the two ends. The CDR3 DNA reads TGTGCCAGCAGCTCATTCCTGACTACTGAGCAGTTCTTC. Its translation: CASSSFLTTEQFF.

V gene TRBV5-3 combines with J gene TRBJ1-2, with D maybe TRBD1 (5 bases). TRBV5-3 is classed as an ORF, of uncertain function. This CDR3 contains 16 residues. V lost 8 bases and J 5 bases, leaving 25 bases between the germline ends. DNA of the CDR3: TGTGCCAGCGGCCCGGGACTCGGAATTCTCTGGTATGGCTACACCTTC. Protein product: CASGPGLGILWYGYTF.

This clonotype was seen more than once but under ten times. The chain joins TRBV3-1 to TRBJ1-5; D may be TRBD1 (5 bases). CDR3 size: 14 residues. V lost 0 bases and J lost 8, with 11 bases in between. Germline loops: CDR1 LGHDT, CDR2 YNNKEL (reference sequence). CDR3 nucleotides: TGTGCCAGCAGCCAAGATCCCCTGGACAAGCCCCAGCATTTT. Protein product: CASSQDPLDKPQHF.

The J gene is TRBJ2-5, the V gene TRBV27; D possibly corresponds to TRBD2 (6 bases). V shed 1 base and J shed 7 bases, with 7 bases lying between them. In germline, CDR1 is MNHEY, CDR2 SMNVEV (reference sequence). This CDR3 is built from 12 residues. For the CDR3, the DNA is TGTGCCAGCAGTTTATTCGGGGGGACCCAGTACTTC. Its translation: CASSLFGGTQYF.

This clonotype was detected only a few times. The chain employs TRBV7-3 and TRBJ2-1; 8 bases line up with TRBD2. This CDR3 is built from 15 residues. Germline CDR1 and CDR2: SGHTA and FQGTGA. V lost 1 base to trimming and J lost 9 bases; unmatched junction nucleotides: 8. CDR3 loop: CASSLIGTSFLEQFF. As DNA, the CDR3 is TGTGCCAGCAGCTTAATTGGGACTAGTTTCCTTGAGCAGTTCTTC.

This clonotype was seen only a few times. The chain carries TRBV12-3 or TRBV12-4 and TRBJ2-7; 8 nucleotides line up with TRBD1. J was trimmed by 3 bases and V by 6 bases; bases with no gene match: 7. The CDR3 length is 14 residues. This chain's CDR3 is CASSATGVSYEQYF. In nucleotides, the CDR3 is TGTGCCAGCAGCGCGACAGGGGTGAGCTACGAGCAGTACTTC.

This clonotype has a count of ten or more. The chain joins TRBV7-9 to TRBJ2-2; D might be TRBD1 (6 bases). CDR1 and CDR2 from the germline V gene are SEHNR and FQNEAQ (reference sequence). This CDR3 is 16 amino acids long. Deletions cut 5 bases from V and 2 bases from J, with 15 bases between. The CDR3 region has the DNA TGTGCCAGCAGCATCAGACAGGATCACAACACCGGGGAGCTGTTTTTT. It translates to CASSIRQDHNTGELFF. Full variable domain (outside the CDR3, taken from reference TRBV7-9 and TRBJ2-2): DTGVSQNPRHKITKRGQNVTFRCDPISEHNRLYWYRQTLGQGPEFLTYFQNEAQLEKSRLLSDRFSAERPKGSFSTLEIQRTEQGDSAMYLCASSIRQDHNTGELFFGEGSRLTVL.

This clonotype was detected a few times. The gene calls are TRBV29-1 and TRBJ1-3, with D unclear. V was shortened by 4 bases and J by 0 bases, with 10 bases between the two germline ends. Germline V gene lookup returns CDR1 SQVTM and CDR2 ANQGSEA. This CDR3 comprises 14 residues. CDR3 in amino acids: CSVVSPSSGNTIYF. The CDR3 DNA sequence: TGCAGCGTTGTGTCCCCAAGCTCTGGAAACACCATATATTTT.

This clonotype was counted at least ten times. As DNA, the CDR3 is TGTGCCAGCAGTTTGGGGGCTAGTATGGATGAGCAGTTCTTC. It encodes CASSLGASMDEQFF. The gene calls are TRBV12-3 or TRBV12-4 and TRBJ2-1; tentatively, D is TRBD1 (6 bases). V dropped 3 bases and J dropped 8 bases, with 14 bases sitting between them. The CDR3 extends over 14 amino acids.

This clonotype was observed a few times. The chain employs TRBV12-3 or TRBV12-4 and TRBJ2-2; D possibly uses TRBD1 or TRBD2 (5 bases each). The CDR3 has 16 residues. V lost 7 bases, J lost 2 bases, and 17 bases lay in between. The chain's CDR3 is CASTRTGQGNTGELFF. The CDR3 DNA reads TGTGCCAGCACCCGAACGGGGCAGGGAAACACCGGGGAGCTGTTTTTT.

The chain employs TRBV15 and TRBJ2-2; D ambiguous. The V gene lost 2 bases and the J gene lost 0 bases, with 7 bases spanning the gap. The CDR3 covers 15 residues. Per the germline V gene, CDR1 is LNHNV and CDR2 is YYDKDF (reference sequence). The DNA for the CDR3 is TGTGCCACCAGCAGAAGACCCGCGAACACCGGGGAGCTGTTTTTT. Encoded protein: CATSRRPANTGELFF.

The chain employs TRBV28 and TRBJ2-1, with 9 bases fitting TRBD1. CDR3 length equals 15 residues. Trimming took 7 bases from V and 3 from J; bases not matched to a gene: 7. Germline V lookup: CDR1 MDHEN, CDR2 SYDVKM. CDR3 DNA sequence: TGTGCCAGCACCCTCGGGACAGGGCTCTACAATGAGCAGTTCTTC. It translates to CASTLGTGLYNEQFF.

Many counts were recorded for this clonotype. The rearrangement links TRBV3-1 to TRBJ2-1; 9 nucleotides align to TRBD2. V gave up 3 bases and J gave up 8 bases; unmatched junction bases: 14. CDR3 length: 17 amino acids. Germline CDR1 is LGHDT and CDR2 is YNNKEL (reference sequence). The CDR3: CASSHRGGLAWNYEQFF. The CDR3, as DNA: TGTGCCAGCAGCCACAGGGGGGGACTAGCATGGAACTATGAGCAGTTCTTC.

V gene TRBV20-1 combines with J gene TRBJ2-3, with 8 bases identical to TRBD2. The germline V gene has CDR1 DFQATT and CDR2 SNEGSKA (reference sequence). Trimming took 5 bases from V and 1 from J; bases not matched to a gene: 5. This CDR3 region has 14 residues. Here the CDR3 reads CSARKRERTDTQYF. CDR3 nucleotides: TGCAGTGCTCGCAAGCGGGAGCGCACAGATACGCAGTATTTT.

As regards this clonotype: Sequence at one end of the junction differs from germline and may be a read error. The chain carries TRBV29-1 and TRBJ2-2, with 14 bases that match TRBD2. The CDR3 runs to 14 residues. Looked up from germline, CDR1 is SQVTM and CDR2 is ANQGSEA. The CDR3 nucleotides are TGCAGCGTGGGACTAGCGGGAGTAACCGGGGAGCTGCTTTTT. Its translation is CSVGLAGVTGELLF.

In this sample, this clonotype turned up a few times. CDR3 nucleotides: TGTGCCAGCAGTCTTCCGGGACTACCAGAGCAGTACTTC. Its translation is CASSLPGLPEQYF. The chain combines TRBV2 with TRBJ2-7; 7 positions match TRBD2. The CDR3 runs 13 residues. Germline V lookup: CDR1 SNHLY, CDR2 FYNNEI. Trimming cost V 5 bases and J 7 bases; bases outside gene matches: 8.

The genes are TRBV25-1 and TRBJ1-2, with TRBD1 as a possible D gene (5 bases). The CDR3 length is 19 residues. Trimming pared 1 base from V and 2 bases from J, leaving 23 bases between. Looked up from germline, CDR1 is MGHDK and CDR2 is SYGVNS. DNA for the CDR3: TGTGCCAGCAGTGAATCAGGTGCAGGGAGGAGAGAAACGAACTATGGCTACACCTTC. As protein: CASSESGAGRRETNYGYTF.

CDR3 residues: CASTPSGSSSYEQYF. In DNA form, the CDR3 reads TGTGCCAGCACCCCTAGCGGAAGTAGCTCCTACGAGCAGTACTTC. The chain has TRBV28 and TRBJ2-7; 7 nucleotides agree with TRBD2. This CDR3 has 15 amino acids. Germline lookup yields CDR1 MDHEN and CDR2 SYDVKM. V was clipped by 7 bases and J by 0 bases; unmatched bases: 9. Drawing the rest from reference TRBV28 and TRBJ2-7, the complete variable domain is DVKVTQSSRYLVKRTGEKVFLECVQDMDHENMFWYRQDPGLGLRLIYFSYDVKMKEKGDIPEGYSVSREKKERFSLILESASTNQTSMYLCASTPSGSSSYEQYFGPGTRLTVT.

The J gene is TRBJ1-2, the V gene TRBV7-8, with D tentatively TRBD1 (6 bases). In germline, CDR1 is SGHVS, CDR2 FQNEAQ. V was trimmed by 5 bases and J by 5 bases, leaving 30 bases between them. This CDR3 is 19 amino acids long. Here the CDR3 DNA reads TGTGCCAGCAGCCTAGGGGGTCCGACTGAACCCACCCCGAATTATGGCTACACCTTC. Translating it yields CASSLGGPTEPTPNYGYTF.

This rearrangement joins TRBV7-8 to TRBJ1-5, with 8 bases lining up with TRBD1. The germline CDR1 and CDR2 sequences are SGHVS and FQNEAQ. V shed 2 bases and J 6 bases; nucleotides not matched to a gene: 9. The CDR3 length is 16 residues. The CDR3 DNA reads TGTGCCAGCAGCTTAAATAGTCAGGGGGCCGGTCAGCCCCAGCATTTT. This gives the protein CASSLNSQGAGQPQHF. The full variable domain, with the rest looked up from reference TRBV7-8 and TRBJ1-5, is GAGVSQSPRYKVAKRGQDVALRCDPISGHVSLFWYQQALGQGPEFLTYFQNEAQLDKSGLPSDRFFAERPEGSVSTLKIQRTQQEDSAVYLCASSLNSQGAGQPQHFGDGTRLSIL.

This clonotype came up a few times. The chain uses TRBV9 and TRBJ2-2; either TRBD1 or TRBD2 may fit D (5 bases each). CDR1 is SGDLS and CDR2 is YYNGEE in the germline V gene. The CDR3 is made up of 17 amino acids. Trimming left V 0 bases short and J 4 bases short, with 16 bases between. CDR3 DNA sequence: TGTGCCAGCAGCGTAGAAATGCAGGGAGAGGGCACCGGGGAGCTGTTTTTT. Amino acid sequence: CASSVEMQGEGTGELFF.

J is TRBJ2-7 and V is TRBV7-9; 7 nucleotides match TRBD1. Germline lookup yields CDR1 SEHNR and CDR2 FQNEAQ (reference sequence). This CDR3 has 14 amino acids. V dropped 4 bases and J dropped 3; count of bases not matched to a gene: 6. The DNA for the CDR3 is TGTGCCAGCAGCTCGTCGCGACAGGGCTACGAGCAGTACGTC. It encodes CASSSSRQGYEQYV.

The J gene is TRBJ1-2, the V gene TRBV16; D not resolved. CDR3 length: 13 amino acids. Germline V gene sequence: CDR1 KGHSY, CDR2 FQNENV. V shed 2 bases and J shed 8 bases, with 12 bases lying between them. Here the CDR3 reads CASSQGPNGGYTF. DNA for the CDR3: TGTGCCAGCAGCCAAGGTCCAAACGGGGGCTACACCTTC.

This chain uses TRBV12-5 with TRBJ2-7; D ambiguous. This CDR3 comprises 15 residues. V was cut by 5 bases and J by 3 bases, with 17 bases left in between. The germline CDR1 and CDR2 sequences are LGHNT and FRNRAP. The CDR3 spells CASGPRNTHDYEQYF. CDR3 coding DNA: TGTGCTAGTGGTCCAAGAAACACCCACGACTACGAGCAGTACTTC.

The V call is TRBV24-1, the J call TRBJ2-2, with D possibly being TRBD2 (5 bases). Germline lookup yields CDR1 KGHDR and CDR2 SFDVKD. V was trimmed by 5 bases and J by 1 base, leaving 7 bases between them. The CDR3 has 14 residues. CDR3 amino acids: CATSGGGNTGELFF. The CDR3 DNA reads as TGTGCCACCAGTGGCGGAGGGAACACCGGGGAGCTGTTTTTT.

In its sample, this clonotype was seen a few times. The chain combines TRBV11-2 with TRBJ1-1, with D possibly TRBD1 on 5 matching bases. V lost 3 bases and J lost 8, with 16 bases in between. The length of the CDR3 is 14 residues. Germline-derived CDR1 and CDR2 are SGHAT and FQNNGV. The CDR3 DNA follows: TGTGCCAGCAGCTTCTGGGGCCGTTGGGGGGAAGCTTTCTTT. This codes for CASSFWGRWGEAFF.

This clonotype appeared a few times. This rearrangement joins TRBV11-2 to TRBJ2-7; no definite D call. The CDR3 covers 15 residues. The germline V and J ends were trimmed by 0 bases and 1 base, with 10 bases remaining between them. Germline assignment: CDR1 SGHAT and CDR2 FQNNGV. The CDR3 DNA sequence: TGTGCCAGCAGCTTAGATCCTGGCAAGTCCTACGAGCAGTACTTC. This translates into CASSLDPGKSYEQYF.

The V gene is TRBV20-1, the J gene TRBJ1-1; 9 nucleotides line up with TRBD1. V dropped 6 bases and J dropped 5; count of bases not matched to a gene: 10. There are 14 residues in the CDR3. Germline V gene sequence: CDR1 DFQATT, CDR2 SNEGSKA (reference sequence). CDR3 DNA: TGCAGTGCCGATACGGGACAGGGACCTACTGAAGCTTTCTTT. This gives the protein CSADTGQGPTEAFF.

The rearrangement uses TRBV7-6 and TRBJ2-7; D is possibly TRBD1 or TRBD2 (5 bases each). CDR3 length: 15 amino acids. The germline CDR1 and CDR2 sequences are SGHVS and FNYEAQ. V was clipped by 1 base and J by 5 bases, with 15 bases between them. The CDR3: CASSLVRDGKNEQYF. DNA for the CDR3: TGTGCCAGCAGCTTAGTAAGGGACGGAAAAAACGAGCAGTACTTC.